This TCR beta chain is from a study of blood T cells in healthy people across ages. Findings and limits, study-wide: TCR beta diversity per million T cells fell roughly linearly with age.

About this clonotype: The antigen is not known.

This CDR3 has 18 amino acids. The germline CDR1 and CDR2 sequences are MDHEN and SYDVKM. Every donor provided around 9.5 milliliters of peripheral blood. It was with a sample-barcoded 5' primer and a J-beta primer mix that a second PCR of about 6 to 12 cycles was run. Every individual sample yielded 2.5 million or more paired-end reads (each containing CDR3). One entry per CDR3 protein results from TCRdb running MiXCR on the 5' RACE reads. The sample has fewer than 800,000 distinct CDR3 sequences, 25% seen once. These data also featured in a second study, about T cells of mothers and their children.

The clonotype originates from a boy aged 5-17 years in good health. Sample: blood. The chain is built from TRBV28 and TRBJ2-1; 12 bases align to TRBD2. The end of the DNA is better explained by TRBJ2-7, so the J call may be wrong. This CDR3 is CASSLGTLAGGAYHEQYF. CDR3 nucleotides: TGTGCCAGCAGTTTAGGGACCCTAGCGGGAGGGGCGTACCACGAGCAGTACTTC.